Each of the 26 T cell receptor beta chains below was sequenced from the same sample in a study of graft-versus-host responses after intestinal transplantation (dated by TCRdb to about 2021). What the time point label conveys for this sample: cells obtained before transplantation from donor or recipient. The library was obtained by the immunoSEQ multiplex PCR assay. The clones in this table, taken by TCRdb from immuneACCESS, are in-frame only. Not every clone is retained; where verified, under half of the shortfall comes from an unresolved V gene, and the cause of the rest is unknown. The sample records some 13,000 clones, 30% to 35% of which are singletons. Under 7.5% of the sample is in the top ten clones. Specimen: alloreactive CD4+ T cells from a mixed lymphocyte reaction culture, collected before intestinal transplant. The cell subset or site label on this specimen signifies: CFSE-low proliferating T cells sorted from roughly 6-day pre-transplant mixed lymphocyte reaction (GvH or HvG direction). The receptor set was obtained from a human patient who received an intestinal transplant.

This clone was counted a few times. The CDR3 sequence: CASRTSGNYNEQFF. The CDR3 coding sequence is TGTGCCAGCAGAACTAGCGGGAACTACAATGAGCAGTTCTTC. The chain recombines TRBV27 with TRBJ2-1, with 10 bases lining up with TRBD2. Per the germline V gene, CDR1 is MNHEY and CDR2 is SMNVEV (reference sequence). V lost 6 bases, J lost 3 bases, and 2 bases stayed unmatched. This CDR3 has 14 residues.

This chain joins TRBV30 and TRBJ1-6, with unresolved D. Trimming left V 2 bases short and J 13 bases short, with 9 bases between. This CDR3 contains 11 residues. Germline CDR1 is GTSNPN and CDR2 is SVGIG (reference sequence). The chain's CDR3 is CAWSSVGPLHF. The CDR3 nucleotides are TGTGCCTGGAGTAGCGTGGGTCCCCTCCACTTT.

This chain connects TRBV4-2 to TRBJ2-5; D is undetermined. V was shortened by 6 bases and J by 4 bases, with 6 bases between the two germline ends. The CDR3 length is 11 residues. CDR1 and CDR2 (germline): LGHNA, YNFKEQ. The DNA of the CDR3 is TGTGCCAGCAGAGGTATAGAGACCCAGTACTTC. Its translation: CASRGIETQYF.

This chain links TRBV5-4 with TRBJ2-1, with 8 bases matching TRBD2. V was pared by 5 bases and J by 5 bases, with 6 bases of the junction left unmatched. Germline CDR1 is SGHNT and CDR2 is YYREEE (reference sequence). CDR3 length: 14 amino acids. The CDR3 loop reads CASSRTSRNNEQFF. The CDR3, as DNA: TGTGCCAGCAGTCGGACTAGCAGAAACAATGAGCAGTTCTTC.

This chain joins TRBV28 and TRBJ2-5, with a tentative D call TRBD1 (5 bases). This CDR3 contains 14 residues. Germline values: CDR1 MDHEN, CDR2 SYDVKM. The V and J ends lost 1 base and 5 bases respectively, with 11 bases between them. CDR3 sequence (DNA): TGTGCCAGCAGTTTATTAGCAGGGCTGGAGACCCAGTACTTC. This sequence encodes CASSLLAGLETQYF.

The V and J genes are TRBV2 and TRBJ2-3; no clear D gene. Germline V CDR1 and CDR2: SNHLY, FYNNEI. Trimming took 0 bases from V and 6 from J, leaving 13 bases between them. The CDR3 contains 15 residues. CDR3 sequence (DNA): TGTGCCAGCAGTGAAGCTGGGAAGGTTCAGGATACGCAGTATTTT. Protein product: CASSEAGKVQDTQYF.

The chain combines TRBV5-5 with TRBJ2-2, with a possible D match to TRBD2 (6 bases). The CDR3 runs 17 residues. V was shortened by 4 bases and J by 4 bases, with 20 bases between the two germline ends. Germline V gives CDR1 SGHKS, CDR2 YYEKEE (reference sequence). CDR3 nucleotides: TGTGCCAGCAGCCCCCGCTTCTCCGGGAGAGGCACCGGGGAGCTGTTTTTT. This encodes CASSPRFSGRGTGELFF.

V gene TRBV27 combines with J gene TRBJ2-1; D is undetermined. The CDR3 consists of 16 residues. CDR1 is MNHEY, CDR2 SMNVEV, per germline (reference sequence). Trimming took off 2 bases at V and 4 bases at J, with 15 bases between the two ends. The CDR3 coding sequence is TGTGCCAGCAGTTTACTTCCCTACCCCGGGTACAATGAGCAGTTCTTC. As protein: CASSLLPYPGYNEQFF.

This clone came up once. CDR3 sequence (DNA): TGCGCCAGCAGCTCCAGGGCGGGGTACACAGATACGCAGTATTTT. This translates into CASSSRAGYTDTQYF. The chain has TRBV5-1 and TRBJ2-3; TRBD2 might be the D (6 bases). CDR3 length: 15 amino acids. Per germline, CDR1 SGHRS and CDR2 YFSETQ. The germline V and J ends were trimmed by 3 bases and 2 bases, with 13 bases remaining between them.

The CDR3, as DNA: TGTGCCAGCAGCCAAGGTTTCTACATGGGTGAAGCTTTCTTT. It encodes CASSQGFYMGEAFF. This rearrangement joins TRBV14 to TRBJ1-1; no definite D call. Trimming took off 1 base at V and 7 bases at J, with 13 bases between the two ends. The germline CDR1 and CDR2 sequences are SGHDN and FVKESK. The CDR3 sequence is 14 residues long.

CDR3 in amino acids: CASTLGDYAYEQYF. Written as DNA, the CDR3 is TGTGCCAGCACCCTAGGGGACTATGCCTACGAGCAGTACTTC. This chain uses TRBV6-1 with TRBJ2-7; 7 bases are shared with TRBD2. Germline values: CDR1 MNHNS, CDR2 SASEGT. The trim removed 7 bases at V and 2 bases at J, leaving 8 bases unmatched. CDR3 size: 14 residues.

Only a few counts were recorded for this clone. The chain is built from TRBV6-5 and TRBJ2-7; the match to TRBD2 covers 8 bases. Germline values: CDR1 MNHEY, CDR2 SVGAGI. V trimming: 5 bases; J trimming: 4 bases; junction bases outside the gene matches: 10. This CDR3 has 15 amino acids. CDR3 sequence (DNA): TGTGCCAGCAGTACGCTAGCGGGCGACTATTACGAGCAGTACTTC. This sequence encodes CASSTLAGDYYEQYF.

The table lists this clone with a few counts. The chain is built from TRBV7-7 and TRBJ2-1; 13 bases match TRBD2. With 4 bases clipped from V and 9 bases from J, the junction kept 6 bases outside the gene matches. Germline lookup yields CDR1 SSHAT and CDR2 FNYEAQ (reference sequence). The CDR3 sequence is 15 residues long. The DNA of the CDR3 is TGTGCCAGCAGCTCCGGGACTAGCGGGACATCTGAGCAGTTCTTC. Translation: CASSSGTSGTSEQFF.

This clone was observed a handful of times. This chain connects TRBV6-8 to TRBJ1-1, with TRBD1 as a possible D gene (5 bases). CDR1 is MNHGY and CDR2 is SAAAGT in the germline V gene. The CDR3 runs 11 residues. Trimming stripped 11 bases from V and 4 bases from J, with 11 bases between. The CDR3 is CAGTRGTEAFF. The CDR3 DNA follows: TGTGCCGGAACTAGGGGCACTGAAGCTTTCTTT.

This clone is labeled as medium-sized. J is TRBJ2-7 and V is TRBV4-1; 9 bases align to TRBD2. Trimming took 1 base from V and 3 from J; bases not matched to a gene: 7. From germline, CDR1 is MGHRA and CDR2 YSYEKL. The CDR3 contains 16 residues. In DNA form, the CDR3 reads TGCGCCAGCAGCCAAGTCGTAACGACTAGCGGCTACGAGCAGTACTTC. Translated: CASSQVVTTSGYEQYF.

In its sample, this clone was seen a few times. The rearrangement joins TRBV30 to TRBJ2-3; TRBD2 matches 16 bases. Looked up from germline, CDR1 is GTSNPN and CDR2 is SVGIG (reference sequence). Trimming took 3 bases from V and 8 from J; bases not matched to a gene: 8. The CDR3 totals 16 residues. CDR3 protein: CAWRPGTSGRVGTQYF. The CDR3 bases are TGTGCCTGGAGACCTGGGACTAGCGGGAGGGTCGGTACGCAGTATTTT. Full variable domain (outside the CDR3, taken from reference TRBV30 and TRBJ2-3): SQTIHQWPATLVQPVGSPLSLECTVEGTSNPNLYWYRQAAGRGLQLLFYSVGIGQISSEVPQNLSASRPQDRQFILSSKKLLLSDSGFYLCAWRPGTSGRVGTQYFGPGTRLTVL.

This clone was found once. V and J are TRBV6-1 and TRBJ2-7, with D perhaps given as TRBD1 or TRBD2 (5 bases each). CDR3 length: 14 residues. V gave up 5 bases and J gave up 2 bases, with 13 bases separating them. The germline gives CDR1 MNHNS, CDR2 SASEGT. The CDR3 bases are TGTGCCAGCAGTCGGTGGGACCCCCCCTACGAGCAGTACTTC. This sequence encodes CASSRWDPPYEQYF.

J is TRBJ2-1 and V is TRBV29-1; TRBD2 matches at 9 bases. V was pared by 5 bases and J by 7 bases, with 18 bases of the junction left unmatched. Germline V gene data show CDR1 as SQVTM and CDR2 as ANQGSEA. The CDR3 covers 17 residues. The CDR3 spells CSVPSIFAGGPWNEQFF. DNA of the CDR3: TGCAGCGTTCCCTCGATCTTTGCGGGAGGGCCTTGGAATGAGCAGTTCTTC.

This clone was picked up one time. The V gene is TRBV5-1, the J gene TRBJ2-7; TRBD2 agrees at 11 bases. The CDR3 length is 15 residues. V dropped 3 bases and J dropped 9; count of bases not matched to a gene: 11. Germline V lookup: CDR1 SGHRS, CDR2 YFSETQ. CDR3 DNA sequence: TGCGCCAGCAGCTCGGGACTAGCGGTTGCAGAGAGGCAGTACTTC. Its translation: CASSSGLAVAERQYF. The full variable domain, rest sourced from reference TRBV5-1 and TRBJ2-7, is KAGVTQTPRYLIKTRGQQVTLSCSPISGHRSVSWYQQTPGQGLQFLFEYFSETQRNKGNFPGRFSGRQFSNSRSEMNVSTLELGDSALYLCASSSGLAVAERQYFGPGTRLTVT.

This clone has just a few counts. V and J are TRBV27 and TRBJ2-3, with TRBD2 matching 7 bases. CDR1 MNHEY and CDR2 SMNVEV come from the germline V gene (reference sequence). The CDR3 length is 16 residues. J was trimmed by 0 bases and V by 3 bases; bases with no gene match: 6. CDR3 nucleotides: TGTGCCAGCAGTTTGCGTGGGGGGGTAAGCACAGATACGCAGTATTTT. Protein: CASSLRGGVSTDTQYF.

This rearrangement joins TRBV5-5 to TRBJ2-3, with D possibly matching TRBD2 (5 bases). This CDR3 contains 13 residues. Germline CDR1 and CDR2: SGHKS and YYEKEE (reference sequence). V shed 0 bases and J shed 4 bases, with 6 bases lying between them. The DNA of the CDR3 is TGTGCCAGCAGCTTGGTGGGAGCAGATACGCAGTATTTT. This encodes CASSLVGADTQYF.

The genes are TRBV28 and TRBJ1-1, with D unclear. The CDR3 runs to 12 residues. The germline CDR1 and CDR2 sequences are MDHEN and SYDVKM. The V gene lost 8 bases and the J gene lost 5 bases, with 12 bases spanning the gap. The CDR3 DNA follows: TGTGCCAGCTACTCTAGACCTACTGAAGCTTTCTTT. Amino acid sequence: CASYSRPTEAFF.

J is TRBJ1-5 and V is TRBV7-2; D is perhaps TRBD1 (6 bases). The CDR3 is made up of 14 amino acids. Germline V CDR1 and CDR2: SGHTA, FQGNSA. Trimming took 2 bases from V and 7 from J, leaving 12 bases between them. CDR3 protein: CASSLNLGGQPQHF. In DNA form, the CDR3 reads TGTGCCAGCAGCTTAAATTTAGGGGGGCAGCCCCAGCATTTT.

The chain uses TRBV7-2 and TRBJ2-1; 9 bases are shared with TRBD2. V trimming: 4 bases; J trimming: 8 bases; junction bases outside the gene matches: 12. The CDR3 totals 16 residues. Germline V lookup: CDR1 SGHTA, CDR2 FQGNSA. The CDR3 sequence is CASSYFQAGGPDEQFF. In DNA form, the CDR3 reads TGTGCCAGCAGCTATTTCCAGGCGGGAGGGCCGGATGAGCAGTTCTTC.

The V gene is TRBV29-1, the J gene TRBJ2-5; maybe TRBD1 (6 bases). Trimming pared 1 base from V and 5 bases from J, leaving 11 bases between. The germline V gene has CDR1 SQVTM and CDR2 ANQGSEA. The CDR3 has 13 residues. The CDR3 loop is CSVEGSGVETQYF. The CDR3 coding sequence is TGCAGCGTTGAAGGTTCAGGGGTTGAGACCCAGTACTTC. The full variable domain, in which reference TRBV29-1 and TRBJ2-5 provide the parts outside the CDR3, is SAVISQKPSRDICQRGTSLTIQCQVDSQVTMMFWYRQQPGQSLTLIATANQGSEATYESGFVIDKFPISRPNLTFSTLTVSNMSPEDSSIYLCSVEGSGVETQYFGPGTRLLVL.

This chain links TRBV30 with TRBJ2-1; D is unclear. The V and J ends lost 4 bases and 5 bases respectively, with 15 bases between them. CDR3 length equals 14 residues. Germline CDR1 reads GTSNPN; CDR2 reads SVGIG (reference sequence). CDR3 coding DNA: TGTGCCTGGAACCCTGTGCGGCAGAACAATGAGCAGTTCTTC. This gives the protein CAWNPVRQNNEQFF.